This T cell receptor (beta chain) was obtained from a study of identifying expanded T cells in peripheral blood. Whole-study findings and limits: Two-week clone count variance significantly increased as total template count grew. Around 1.2 clones differed between technical replicates, versus approximately 16 and 20 over time.

Of note for this clone: The antigen is unknown.

Assay: immunoSEQ multiplex PCR; the TCRdb copy retains only in-frame clones and omits some. The repertoire has over 100,000 clones, about 85% of them found once; the top ten carry 7.5% to 9.5%. The germline CDR1 and CDR2 sequences are MDHEN and SYDVKM. The CDR3 is made up of 11 amino acids. The ends were cut back, 5 bases at V and 3 bases at J, with 2 bases in the middle. No infections or other immune events were documented during collection. The specimen was blood. This TCR derives from a person aged 18-70 years in good health. The chain uses TRBV28 and TRBJ1-5; D not resolved. CDR3 sequence: CASSPNQPQHF. The CDR3 nucleotides read TGTGCCAGCAGTCCCAATCAGCCCCAGCATTTT. Combining the CDR3 with reference TRBV28 and TRBJ1-5 gives the whole variable domain DVKVTQSSRYLVKRTGEKVFLECVQDMDHENMFWYRQDPGLGLRLIYFSYDVKMKEKGDIPEGYSVSREKKERFSLILESASTNQTSMYLCASSPNQPQHFGDGTRLSIL.